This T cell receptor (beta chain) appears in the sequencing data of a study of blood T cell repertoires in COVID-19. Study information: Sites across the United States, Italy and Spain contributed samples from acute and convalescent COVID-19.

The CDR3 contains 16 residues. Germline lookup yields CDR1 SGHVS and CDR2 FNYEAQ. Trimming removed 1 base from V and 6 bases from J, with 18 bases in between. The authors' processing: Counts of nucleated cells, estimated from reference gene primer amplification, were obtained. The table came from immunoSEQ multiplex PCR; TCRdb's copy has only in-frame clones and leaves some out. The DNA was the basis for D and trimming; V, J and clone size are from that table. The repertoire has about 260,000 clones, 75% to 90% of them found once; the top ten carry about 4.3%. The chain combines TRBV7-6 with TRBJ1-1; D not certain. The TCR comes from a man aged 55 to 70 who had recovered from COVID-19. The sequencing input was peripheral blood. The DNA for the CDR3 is TGTGCCAGCAGCTTAGTCGACGGAGGGAACGGGCCTGAAGCTTTCTTT. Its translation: CASSLVDGGNGPEAFF.